A single sample gave rise to the 20 T cell receptor beta chains below, sequenced in a study of cytomegalovirus exposure and HLA in healthy donors (dated by TCRdb to 2016 to 2017). Libraries were prepared through the immunoSEQ multiplex PCR assay. A mixture of 60 forward primers for TCR Vbeta segments and 13 reverse primers for TCR Jbeta segments was used in the multiplex PCR. Not all clones reach the TCRdb copy of this immuneACCESS table, which keeps in-frame sequences only. Checked studies attribute under half of the gap to unresolved V genes and leave the rest unexplained. This sample has some 130,000 clones in its table, and roughly 83% of those were observed once. Clones ranked in the top ten supply approximately 3% of the sample. Sequencing used PBMCs. The source is a female donor in good health and CMV-seronegative.

The chain links TRBV30 to TRBJ2-5, with a possible D match to TRBD2 (7 bases). The J call is doubtful: the DNA matches TRBJ2-7 better. Germline CDR1 and CDR2: GTSNPN and SVGIG (reference sequence). CDR3 size: 14 residues. CDR3 loop: CAWNPGGGAYEQYF. CDR3 nucleotides: TGTGCCTGGAACCCTGGGGGGGGCGCCTACGAGCAGTACTTC.

This rearrangement joins TRBV30 to TRBJ2-2; D may be TRBD1 (5 bases). The V and J ends lost 1 base and 1 base respectively, with 10 bases between them. Germline CDR1 GTSNPN, CDR2 SVGIG (reference sequence). The CDR3 contains 15 residues. CDR3 residues: CAWSGGQVNTGELFF. CDR3 nucleotide sequence: TGTGCCTGGAGTGGGGGCCAGGTGAACACCGGGGAGCTGTTTTTT.

This clone was seen just once. The chain joins TRBV5-1 to TRBJ2-3; no definite D call. The CDR3 is made up of 11 amino acids. Trimming left V 3 bases short and J 4 bases short, with 3 bases between. In germline, CDR1 is SGHRS, CDR2 YFSETQ. The CDR3 protein is CASSSSDTQYF. CDR3 in DNA: TGCGCCAGCAGCTCGTCAGATACGCAGTATTTT.

The V and J genes are TRBV9 and TRBJ2-3; maybe TRBD2 (5 bases). V was clipped by 4 bases and J by 2 bases, with 14 bases between them. The germline V gene has CDR1 SGDLS and CDR2 YYNGEE. This CDR3 is 15 amino acids long. CDR3 in amino acids: CASSFSVEATDTQYF. The CDR3 coding sequence is TGTGCCAGCAGCTTCTCGGTGGAGGCCACAGATACGCAGTATTTT. Full variable domain (outside the CDR3, taken from reference TRBV9 and TRBJ2-3): DSGVTQTPKHLITATGQRVTLRCSPRSGDLSVYWYQQSLDQGLQFLIQYYNGEERAKGNILERFSAQQFPDLHSELNLSSLELGDSALYFCASSFSVEATDTQYFGPGTRLTVL.

This clone occurred once. The chain recombines TRBV11-3 with TRBJ2-7; D possibly corresponds to TRBD1 (6 bases). The CDR3 totals 16 residues. V gave up 2 bases and J gave up 1 base, with 15 bases separating them. Germline V lookup: CDR1 SGHNT, CDR2 YENEEA. CDR3 protein: CASSLITPGQSYEQYF. In DNA form, the CDR3 reads TGTGCCAGCAGCTTAATCACCCCAGGACAGTCCTACGAGCAGTACTTC.

The V gene is TRBV5-4, the J gene TRBJ1-2, with TRBD1 matching 9 bases. The J segment lost 5 bases and the V segment lost 3 bases, leaving 8 bases of the junction unmatched. Germline CDR1 and CDR2: SGHNT and YYREEE (reference sequence). This CDR3 is 15 amino acids long. The CDR3 coding sequence is TGTGCCAGCAGCTCTACCGGGACAGGGTTTTATGGCTACACCTTC. Translated: CASSSTGTGFYGYTF.

CDR3: CASSGTVGGSNEQFF. In nucleotides, the CDR3 is TGTGCCAGCAGTGGTACGGTCGGCGGGAGTAATGAGCAGTTCTTC. J is TRBJ2-1 and V is TRBV6-1; 7 nucleotides align to TRBD2. V trimming: 4 bases; J trimming: 7 bases; junction bases outside the gene matches: 10. This CDR3 spans 15 amino acids. Germline loops: CDR1 MNHNS, CDR2 SASEGT.

This clone was counted many times. The chain couples TRBV28 to TRBJ1-1; TRBD1 might be the D (6 bases). The germline V gene encodes CDR1 MDHEN and CDR2 SYDVKM. The CDR3 is 15 amino acids. V lost 6 bases to trimming and J lost 2 bases, with 16 bases between them. The DNA of the CDR3 is TGTGCCAGCAGCCTAAGACAGACAGGTAACACTGAAGCTTTCTTT. This sequence encodes CASSLRQTGNTEAFF.

This clone was seen at least ten times. The chain employs TRBV5-1 and TRBJ1-6; 9 bases match TRBD1. Germline assignment: CDR1 SGHRS and CDR2 YFSETQ. CDR3 length: 17 amino acids. The ends lost 0 bases at V and 6 bases at J; junction bases unmatched: 7. The CDR3 region has the DNA TGCGCCAGCAGCTTGGCCATCGCGGGACAGGGTAATTCACCCCTCCACTTT. It codes for CASSLAIAGQGNSPLHF. Full variable domain (outside the CDR3, taken from reference TRBV5-1 and TRBJ1-6): KAGVTQTPRYLIKTRGQQVTLSCSPISGHRSVSWYQQTPGQGLQFLFEYFSETQRNKGNFPGRFSGRQFSNSRSEMNVSTLELGDSALYLCASSLAIAGQGNSPLHFGNGTRLTVT.

This sequence joins TRBV12-5 and TRBJ1-2, with D perhaps TRBD1 (5 bases). V shed 6 bases and J shed 5 bases, with 13 bases lying between them. Germline CDR1 reads LGHNT; CDR2 reads FRNRAP. CDR3 length equals 13 residues. CDR3 coding DNA: TGTGCTAGTGGGGCGGGAGGGGCGTATGGCTACACCTTC. Its protein is CASGAGGAYGYTF.

This clone was counted a single time. V and J are TRBV10-3 and TRBJ2-5; D is ambiguous. This CDR3 is built from 14 residues. V shed 4 bases and J shed 4 bases, with 13 bases lying between them. Germline assignment: CDR1 ENHRY and CDR2 SYGVKD. The CDR3 sequence: CAISVSYPTETQYF. DNA for the CDR3: TGTGCCATCAGTGTGAGTTACCCAACAGAGACCCAGTACTTC.

This clone was detected a few times. The V gene is TRBV2, the J gene TRBJ2-1, with D possibly being TRBD1 (5 bases). Per the germline V gene, CDR1 is SNHLY and CDR2 is FYNNEI. V was shortened by 6 bases and J by 7 bases, with 19 bases between the two germline ends. The CDR3 runs to 15 residues. CDR3 protein: CASSQRTSSRNEQFF. The CDR3 coding sequence is TGTGCCAGCAGCCAGAGGACATCCTCTCGAAATGAGCAGTTCTTC.

The chain carries TRBV11-2 and TRBJ2-3, with TRBD1 matching over 8 bases. This CDR3 spans 15 amino acids. V was pared by 6 bases and J by 2 bases, with 7 bases of the junction left unmatched. Germline V gene lookup returns CDR1 SGHAT and CDR2 FQNNGV. CDR3 sequence reads: CASSIDRGNTDTQYF. The CDR3 coding sequence is TGTGCCAGCAGTATCGACAGGGGTAACACAGATACGCAGTATTTT.

V gene TRBV6-5 combines with J gene TRBJ1-2; 8 bases map to TRBD1. The trim removed 2 bases at V and 0 bases at J, leaving 5 bases unmatched. CDR3 length: 16 residues. CDR1 and CDR2 from the germline V gene are MNHEY and SVGAGI. The CDR3 DNA sequence: TGTGCCAGCAGTTACAGGACAGGGCAGGCTAACTATGGCTACACCTTC. Its translation is CASSYRTGQANYGYTF.

This clone was seen only a few times. The J gene is TRBJ1-2, the V gene TRBV6-5; tentatively, D is TRBD1 (5 bases). CDR3 size: 13 residues. Trimming took 8 bases from V and 2 from J, leaving 12 bases between them. Per germline, CDR1 MNHEY and CDR2 SVGAGI. The CDR3 nucleotides are TGTGCCAGCTGCCGCGCAGGGAACTATGGCTACACCTTC. Translation: CASCRAGNYGYTF.

The V gene is TRBV19, the J gene TRBJ1-1; 11 bases fit TRBD1. V shed 6 bases and J 10 bases; nucleotides not matched to a gene: 4. CDR3 length: 12 residues. The V gene's germline CDR1 is LNHDA and CDR2 SQIVND (reference sequence). The CDR3 sequence is CASRGQGVAAFF. In DNA form, the CDR3 reads TGTGCCAGTAGGGGACAGGGGGTTGCAGCTTTCTTT.

The chain links TRBV10-3 to TRBJ1-5, with a weak D call TRBD1 (5 bases). CDR1 and CDR2 from the germline V gene are ENHRY and SYGVKD. The CDR3 sequence is 16 residues long. V lost 5 bases and J 0 bases, leaving 14 bases between the germline ends. The chain's CDR3 is CAISHPGGDSNQPQHF. In DNA, the CDR3 is TGTGCCATCAGTCACCCTGGGGGGGATAGCAATCAGCCCCAGCATTTT.

The chain links TRBV7-7 to TRBJ2-5; D may be TRBD2 (5 bases). Germline V gene data show CDR1 as SSHAT and CDR2 as FNYEAQ (reference sequence). The CDR3 sequence is 17 residues long. CDR3 nucleotides: TGTGCTAGCGCTCCTCTGACCGAATCGGGATATGTTGAGACCCAGTACTTC. Protein: CASAPLTESGYVETQYF.

This chain connects TRBV28 to TRBJ2-7; a weak D match, TRBD2 (5 bases). The CDR3 has 20 amino acids. CDR1 MDHEN and CDR2 SYDVKM come from the germline V gene. The ends were cut back, 8 bases at V and 1 base at J, with 33 bases in the middle. The CDR3 nucleotides read TGTGCCAGCTCAGAATCCCCCCCGCTAGCCCCCATCGTATTTTCCTACGAGCAGTACTTC. Translating it yields CASSESPPLAPIVFSYEQYF. Filled out from reference TRBV28 and TRBJ2-7, the complete variable domain reads DVKVTQSSRYLVKRTGEKVFLECVQDMDHENMFWYRQDPGLGLRLIYFSYDVKMKEKGDIPEGYSVSREKKERFSLILESASTNQTSMYLCASSESPPLAPIVFSYEQYFGPGTRLTVT.

V gene TRBV6-4 combines with J gene TRBJ2-5, with 10 bases aligning to TRBD1. V dropped 6 bases and J dropped 4; count of bases not matched to a gene: 2. The CDR3 loop spans 13 amino acids. Germline CDR1 MRHNA, CDR2 SNTAGT. CDR3 residues: CASSRTGGETQYF. The CDR3, as DNA: TGTGCCAGCAGCCGGACAGGGGGAGAGACCCAGTACTTC.